This entry describes one T cell receptor (beta chain). What it binds is unknown. Data came from immunoSEQ multiplex PCR; TCRdb stores just in-frame clones and leaves some out. This table has roughly 70,000 clones, approximately 80% appearing once. The data stem from a study of OX40 agonist ivuxolimab in advanced cancers. Study at large: The patients received ivuxolimab by intravenous route every 2 weeks at 0.01 to 10 mg/kg. From roughly 20 to 85 years was the age range, with a mean of 60 years, and 65% to 90% were male.

Whole-study results and caveats: At doses 0.1 to 3.0 mg/kg, CD4+ and CD8+ clones expanded.

The source is an adult with an advanced solid tumor such as melanoma, head and neck, liver or kidney cancer. The sample here was CD4+ or CD8+ T cells sorted from blood, taken in a trial of the OX40 agonist ivuxolimab.

The chain's CDR3 is CASSQPLGLGYTF. DNA for the CDR3: TGTGCCAGCAGCCAGCCGCTGGGGCTTGGCTACACCTTC. This chain joins TRBV4-2 and TRBJ1-2; D might be TRBD1 (5 bases). The germline gives CDR1 LGHNA, CDR2 YNFKEQ. The CDR3 consists of 13 residues. The germline V and J ends were trimmed by 3 bases and 7 bases, with 12 bases remaining between them.